The T cell receptor beta chain described here comes from a study of control samples from healthy donors and cancer patients. The V gene's germline CDR1 is MNHEY and CDR2 SMNVEV (reference sequence). V lost 7 bases and J lost 0, with 13 bases in between. The length of the CDR3 is 15 residues. Sequencing was performed with immunoSEQ multiplex PCR; in TCRdb, only in-frame clones are kept and a portion is missing. The sample has under 80,000 clones, 94% seen once; the top ten hold 6.2%. The chain joins TRBV27 to TRBJ1-5; D gene unclear. The clonotype was recovered from a middle-aged woman in good health. Specimen: blood. CDR3 nucleotides: TGTGCCAGCAAAGTCGGCGGCCTTAGCAATCAGCCCCAGCATTTT. It is translated as CASKVGGLSNQPQHF.